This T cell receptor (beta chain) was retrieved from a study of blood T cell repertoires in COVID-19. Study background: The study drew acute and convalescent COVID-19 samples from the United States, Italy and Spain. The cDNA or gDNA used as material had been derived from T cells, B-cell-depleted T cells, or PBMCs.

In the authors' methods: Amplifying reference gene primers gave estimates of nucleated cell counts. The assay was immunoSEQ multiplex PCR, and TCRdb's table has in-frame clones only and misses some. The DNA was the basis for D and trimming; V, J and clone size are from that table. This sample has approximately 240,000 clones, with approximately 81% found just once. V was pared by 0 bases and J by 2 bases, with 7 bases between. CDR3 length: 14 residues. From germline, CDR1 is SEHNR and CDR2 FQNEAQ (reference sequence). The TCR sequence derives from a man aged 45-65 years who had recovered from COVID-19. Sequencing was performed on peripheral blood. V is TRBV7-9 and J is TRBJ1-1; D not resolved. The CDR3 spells CASSLARLNTEAFF. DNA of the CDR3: TGTGCCAGCAGCTTAGCCCGACTTAACACTGAAGCTTTCTTT.